This TCR beta chain appears in the sequencing data of a study of shared clonotypes between healthy human individuals. In the original workflow: Without quality scores, immunoSEQ junctional reads could not be filtered like full-length reads. This table comes from immunoSEQ multiplex PCR, and its TCRdb copy is limited to in-frame clones, with some not included. That table gives V, J and clone size, and the DNA gave D and trimming. Seen here are under 1,100,000 clones, approximately 76% observed once, and the top ten hold roughly 1.4%. This CDR3 region has 14 residues. CDR1 is MNHEY and CDR2 is SVGAGI in the germline V gene. The ends lost 7 bases at V and 7 bases at J; junction bases unmatched: 11. This clone was seen a few times.

The source of this sequence is a man aged 18 to 30 in good health. The V call is TRBV6-5, the J call TRBJ1-1, with 8 bases fitting TRBD1. Sequencing used memory CD4+ T cells sorted from blood. The subset: CD45RA-negative fraction. DNA of the CDR3: TGTGCCAGCACCAAGGGAGGGACAGGCATTGAAGCTTTCTTT. It encodes CASTKGGTGIEAFF.